Below are 20 T cell receptor beta chains sequenced from a single sample in a study of cytotoxic CD8 clonotypes in ibrutinib-treated CLL. Only in-frame clones appear in the TCRdb table, and some are missing; sequencing was by immunoSEQ multiplex PCR. The table lists approximately 330,000 clones, roughly 80% of them singletons. The sequences come from PBMCs, collected before ibrutinib treatment. The receptor set was obtained from a human donor with chronic lymphocytic leukemia.

The chain uses TRBV19 and TRBJ1-1, with D possibly matching TRBD1 (6 bases). Trimming cost V 5 bases and J 0 bases, with 13 bases left between them. The germline gives CDR1 LNHDA, CDR2 SQIVND (reference sequence). The CDR3 sequence is 15 residues long. CDR3 DNA: TGTGCCAGTAGTCTTTATGGACAGATGAACACTGAAGCTTTCTTT. Translated: CASSLYGQMNTEAFF.

J is TRBJ1-2 and V is TRBV28, with 9 nucleotides matching TRBD1. CDR1 MDHEN and CDR2 SYDVKM come from the germline V gene. The junction had 14 bases not matched to a gene; V was cut back by 5 bases and J by 4 bases. This CDR3 has 17 amino acids. This CDR3 is CASSPTGGDFYFYGYTF. The CDR3 nucleotides are TGTGCCAGCAGTCCAACAGGGGGCGATTTTTACTTCTATGGCTACACCTTC.

V is TRBV4-3 and J is TRBJ2-7; 9 bases are a match to TRBD2. CDR3 length: 16 residues. Germline V CDR1 and CDR2: LGHNA, YSLEER. Unmatched junction bases numbered 6, after V lost 0 bases and J lost 3 bases. The CDR3 loop is CASSQDMGSGSYEQYF. Here the CDR3 DNA reads TGCGCCAGCAGCCAAGATATGGGTAGCGGGAGCTACGAGCAGTACTTC.

The chain couples TRBV6-1 to TRBJ2-7; D is perhaps TRBD1 (5 bases). The CDR3 consists of 14 residues. V lost 7 bases to trimming and J lost 3 bases, with 16 bases between them. Germline values: CDR1 MNHNS, CDR2 SASEGT. CDR3 in amino acids: CASTLSRESYEQYF. CDR3 coding DNA: TGTGCCAGCACTCTTAGCAGGGAAAGCTACGAGCAGTACTTC.

This chain connects TRBV11-3 to TRBJ2-5; tentatively, D is TRBD1 (7 bases). The CDR3 is 16 residues long. CDR1 SGHNT and CDR2 YENEEA come from the germline V gene. With 5 bases removed from V and 5 bases from J, the gap between germline ends came to 21 bases. CDR3 nucleotides: TGTGCCAGCAGCAAAAGTCAGGGGGGCGGGATGGAGACCCAGTACTTC. Its translation: CASSKSQGGGMETQYF.

The chain employs TRBV6-1 and TRBJ1-5; D call uncertain. CDR1 MNHNS and CDR2 SASEGT come from the germline V gene. With 2 bases removed from V and 5 bases from J, the gap between germline ends came to 7 bases. CDR3 size: 13 residues. CDR3 in amino acids: CASSENGYQPQHF. DNA for the CDR3: TGTGCCAGCAGTGAAAACGGGTATCAGCCCCAGCATTTT.

The chain joins TRBV23-1 to TRBJ1-2, with no clear D. Being an ORF, TRBV23-1 has a function that is uncertain. The ends were cut back, 4 bases at V and 3 bases at J, with 12 bases in the middle. This CDR3 contains 14 residues. Here the CDR3 reads CASSPSDIHYGYTF. As DNA, the CDR3 is TGCGCCAGCAGTCCTTCCGACATTCACTATGGCTACACCTTC.

CDR3 sequence reads: CASSWTGDGYTF. As DNA, the CDR3 is TGTGCCAGCAGCTGGACAGGGGATGGCTACACCTTC. The chain recombines TRBV7-2 with TRBJ1-2, with TRBD1 identical over 9 bases. CDR3 length equals 12 residues. Looked up from germline, CDR1 is SGHTA and CDR2 is FQGNSA. With 4 bases clipped from V and 6 bases from J, the junction kept 0 bases outside the gene matches.

The rearrangement joins TRBV27 to TRBJ2-7; D may be TRBD1 or TRBD2 (6 bases each). The germline gives CDR1 MNHEY, CDR2 SMNVEV (reference sequence). Trimming removed 6 bases at V and 7 bases at J, with 13 bases between. This CDR3 is 12 amino acids long. CDR3 sequence reads: CASSYGGGEQYF. The DNA of the CDR3 is TGTGCCAGCAGCTACGGGGGCGGGGAGCAGTACTTC.

The J gene is TRBJ2-1, the V gene TRBV7-6; possibly TRBD1 for D (6 bases). The CDR3 length is 16 residues. V lost 5 bases, J lost 4 bases, and 18 bases lay in between. CDR1 is SGHVS, CDR2 FNYEAQ, per germline. The CDR3 region is CASSRGQPALYNEQFF. DNA for the CDR3: TGTGCCAGCAGCCGTGGACAGCCCGCTCTGTACAATGAGCAGTTCTTC.

This clone was observed once. The chain couples TRBV5-1 to TRBJ1-2; 8 bases map to TRBD1. V shed 5 bases, J shed 8 bases, and the junction held 14 bases outside the gene matches. Germline V lookup: CDR1 SGHRS, CDR2 YFSETQ. The CDR3 has 15 amino acids. This chain's CDR3 is CASRIGQGDWEGYTF. In DNA form, the CDR3 reads TGCGCCAGCAGAATCGGACAGGGAGACTGGGAAGGCTACACCTTC.

This clone turned up a few times. This CDR3 reads CASSLRERETQYF. In DNA, the CDR3 is TGTGCCAGCAGCTTAAGGGAGCGGGAGACCCAGTACTTC. This chain connects TRBV11-3 to TRBJ2-5, with a weak D call TRBD2 (5 bases). Germline CDR1 reads SGHNT; CDR2 reads YENEEA. This CDR3 has 13 amino acids. Trimming shortened V by 2 bases and J by 5 bases, and 9 bases separated the two germline ends.

V gene TRBV5-1 combines with J gene TRBJ2-2, with 7 bases lining up with TRBD2. Germline assignment: CDR1 SGHRS and CDR2 YFSETQ. The CDR3 runs to 16 residues. Trimming took 1 base from V and 5 from J; bases not matched to a gene: 8. CDR3 in amino acids: CASSLISGRGTGELFF. The CDR3 nucleotides read TGCGCCAGCAGCTTGATCTCTGGGAGGGGTACCGGGGAGCTGTTTTTT. The variable domain in full, with the rest retrieved from reference TRBV5-1 and TRBJ2-2, is KAGVTQTPRYLIKTRGQQVTLSCSPISGHRSVSWYQQTPGQGLQFLFEYFSETQRNKGNFPGRFSGRQFSNSRSEMNVSTLELGDSALYLCASSLISGRGTGELFFGEGSRLTVL.

The chain is built from TRBV18 and TRBJ2-7; D might be TRBD2 (6 bases). Germline V gene data show CDR1 as KGHSH and CDR2 as LQKENI. The CDR3 extends over 14 amino acids. Trimming took 6 bases from V and 0 from J, leaving 12 bases between them. In nucleotides, the CDR3 is TGTGCCAGCTCGCGGGACGGGAGCTCCTACGAGCAGTACTTC. It translates to CASSRDGSSYEQYF.

The chain couples TRBV7-9 to TRBJ2-3; TRBD2 agrees at 11 bases. The CDR3 runs 16 residues. V lost 6 bases and J lost 5; bases outside the gene matches: 10. Germline CDR1 is SEHNR and CDR2 is FQNEAQ (reference sequence). This chain's CDR3 is CASSFGTSGPQDTQYF. The CDR3 coding sequence is TGTGCCAGCAGTTTCGGGACTAGCGGACCACAAGATACGCAGTATTTT.

The genes are TRBV27 and TRBJ2-6; a possible D gene is TRBD1 (6 bases). The CDR3 sequence is 18 residues long. Per germline, CDR1 MNHEY and CDR2 SMNVEV (reference sequence). Trimming pared 8 bases from V and 0 bases from J, leaving 20 bases between. The DNA of the CDR3 is TGTGCCAGCGGAAACCGGAGACAGGTGCTCTCTGGGGCCAACGTCCTGACTTTC. Translation gives CASGNRRQVLSGANVLTF.

The chain has TRBV11-2 and TRBJ2-3, with unresolved D. The CDR3 runs 14 residues. CDR1 is SGHAT, CDR2 FQNNGV, per germline. V lost 5 bases, J lost 3 bases, and 12 bases lay in between. CDR3 region: CASSRPYRTDTQYF. The CDR3 DNA sequence: TGTGCCAGCAGCCGACCCTACAGAACAGATACGCAGTATTTT.

J is TRBJ2-1 and V is TRBV9; the match to TRBD1 covers 7 bases. Germline lookup yields CDR1 SGDLS and CDR2 YYNGEE. The CDR3 is made up of 17 amino acids. J lost 3 bases, V lost 4 bases, and 13 bases had no gene match. The CDR3 loop is CASSLSNRDSFYNEQFF. In DNA, the CDR3 is TGTGCCAGCAGCTTAAGTAACAGGGACAGCTTCTACAATGAGCAGTTCTTC.

The V and J genes are TRBV2 and TRBJ2-1, with 10 bases matching TRBD2. This CDR3 region has 17 residues. The V gene's germline CDR1 is SNHLY and CDR2 FYNNEI. V gave up 1 base and J gave up 5 bases; unmatched junction bases: 8. The CDR3 loop is CASSEGASGSRNNEQFF. Written as DNA, the CDR3 is TGTGCCAGCAGTGAAGGGGCTAGCGGGAGTAGGAACAATGAGCAGTTCTTC.

The chain joins TRBV27 to TRBJ1-4, with no clear D. The germline V gene has CDR1 MNHEY and CDR2 SMNVEV (reference sequence). The CDR3 has 15 residues. With 1 base removed from V and 4 bases from J, the gap between germline ends came to 10 bases. For the CDR3, the DNA is TGTGCCAGCAGTTTATATCCGATACTTAATGAAAAACTGTTTTTT. This encodes CASSLYPILNEKLFF.